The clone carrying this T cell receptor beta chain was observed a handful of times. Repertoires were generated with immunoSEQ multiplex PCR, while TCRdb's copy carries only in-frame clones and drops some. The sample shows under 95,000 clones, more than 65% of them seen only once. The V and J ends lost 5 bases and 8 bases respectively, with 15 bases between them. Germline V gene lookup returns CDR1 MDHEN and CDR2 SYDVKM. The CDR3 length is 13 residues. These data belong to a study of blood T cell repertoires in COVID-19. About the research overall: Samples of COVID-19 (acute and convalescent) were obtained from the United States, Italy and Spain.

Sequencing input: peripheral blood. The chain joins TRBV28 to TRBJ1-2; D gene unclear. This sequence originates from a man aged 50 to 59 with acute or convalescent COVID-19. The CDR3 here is CASSQAPTWGYTF. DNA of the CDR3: TGTGCCAGCAGTCAGGCCCCGACCTGGGGCTACACCTTC.